This paragraph reports one TCR beta chain. Its antigen is not known. J gave up 5 bases and V 2 bases, and 11 bases lay outside the gene matches. CDR1 SGHRS and CDR2 YFSETQ come from the germline V gene. The CDR3 is 16 amino acids. This specimen belongs to a study of shared clonotypes between healthy human individuals. Study context: A few men and a couple of women, aged 18 to 49, were donors. Study-wide results and caveats: Among non-shared clonotypes, generation probabilities were lower than among those shared by all four donors.

An even split of each subset's genomic DNA across several immunoSEQ plates was performed. Profiling relied on immunoSEQ multiplex PCR, and the TCRdb table lists in-frame clones only, not all of them. The data show 2 million to 3 million clones, around nine tenths seen once. Participating donors were healthy, HIV-negative adults free of recent acute infections or vaccinations. The chain recombines TRBV5-1 with TRBJ2-5; 8 nucleotides line up with TRBD2. The TCR comes from a man younger than 35 in good health. The specimen was naive CD4+ T cells sorted from blood. The subset is: CD45RA+ positively selected. Written as DNA, the CDR3 is TGCGCCAGCAGCTTAGCGGGGACTAGAGTAGGGGAGACCCAGTACTTC. Residues: CASSLAGTRVGETQYF. Variable domain in full (rest from reference TRBV5-1 and TRBJ2-5): KAGVTQTPRYLIKTRGQQVTLSCSPISGHRSVSWYQQTPGQGLQFLFEYFSETQRNKGNFPGRFSGRQFSNSRSEMNVSTLELGDSALYLCASSLAGTRVGETQYFGPGTRLLVL.